What follows are 2 T cell receptor beta chains derived from one specimen sequenced in a study of T cells in Graves' hyperthyroidism and ophthalmopathy. Amplification targeted TCR beta CDR3 regions from RNA transcripts. HTBI primers were employed in a first-round RT-PCR of the TCR CDR3. Using its own MiXCR run on the multiplex PCR reads, TCRdb lists one record per CDR3 protein. The sample carries around 480,000 distinct CDR3 sequences, approximately 14% recorded once. The material sequenced was blood. These receptors were collected from a woman under 30 with Graves' hyperthyroidism.

The V and J genes are TRBV6-1 and TRBJ1-1, with unresolved D. There are 11 residues in the CDR3. Per germline, CDR1 MNHNS and CDR2 SASEGT. Trimming stripped 6 bases from V and 11 bases from J, with 13 bases between. Here the CDR3 DNA reads TGTGCCAGCAGCATCCCTTATGTGGCTTTCTTT. Translation gives CASSIPYVAFF.

This clonotype was picked up a small number of times. The V gene is TRBV7-3, the J gene TRBJ2-3, with D maybe TRBD2 (6 bases). Germline-derived CDR1 and CDR2 are SGHTA and FQGTGA. The germline V and J ends were trimmed by 4 bases and 9 bases, with 17 bases remaining between them. The CDR3 totals 14 residues. The CDR3 region has the DNA TGTGCCAGCAGCTCACAGGACTTGGGAGGAACGCAGTATTTT. Its translation is CASSSQDLGGTQYF.